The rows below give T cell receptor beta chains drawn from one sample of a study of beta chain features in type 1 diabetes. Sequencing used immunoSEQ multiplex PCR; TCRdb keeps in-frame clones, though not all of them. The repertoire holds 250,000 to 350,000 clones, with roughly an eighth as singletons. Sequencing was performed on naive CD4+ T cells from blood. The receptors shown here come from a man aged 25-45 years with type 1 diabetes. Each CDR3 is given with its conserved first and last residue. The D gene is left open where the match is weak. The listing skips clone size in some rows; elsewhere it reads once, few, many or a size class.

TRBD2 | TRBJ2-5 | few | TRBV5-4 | CASSVGLAGLQETQYF | TGTGCCAGCAGCGTCGGACTAGCGGGCCTCCAAGAGACCCAGTACTTC
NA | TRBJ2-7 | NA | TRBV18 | CASSPPTGEQYF | TGTGCCAGCTCACCACCGACAGGAGAGCAGTACTTC
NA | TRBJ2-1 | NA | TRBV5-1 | CASIKEGPGEQFF | TGCGCCAGCATCAAGGAGGGGCCGGGGGAGCAGTTCTTC
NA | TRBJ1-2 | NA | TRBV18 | CASSLGPGGDGYTF | TGTGCCAGCTCACTTGGGCCGGGGGGCGATGGCTACACCTTC
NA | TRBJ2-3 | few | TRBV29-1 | CSPRRGDTQYF | TGCAGCCCCCGTCGAGGGGATACGCAGTATTTT
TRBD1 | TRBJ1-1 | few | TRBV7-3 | CASSLAGQGLTFF | TGTGCCAGCAGCTTAGCGGGACAGGGGCTGACTTTCTTT
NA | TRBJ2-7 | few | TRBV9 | CASSVQAGYEQYF | TGTGCCAGCAGCGTACAGGCGGGGTACGAGCAGTACTTC
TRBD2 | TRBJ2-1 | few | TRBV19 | CASSPRTSGNNEQFF | TGTGCCAGTAGCCCTCGGACTAGCGGGAACAATGAGCAGTTCTTC
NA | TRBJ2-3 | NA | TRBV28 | CASSSSGSSSTDTQYF | TGTGCCAGCAGCTCAAGCGGGTCCTCTAGCACAGATACGCAGTATTTT
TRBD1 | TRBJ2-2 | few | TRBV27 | CASSPKTGRNTGELFF | TGTGCCAGCAGTCCCAAGACAGGGCGGAACACCGGGGAGCTGTTTTTT
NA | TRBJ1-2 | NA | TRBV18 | CASSPAGSPDYYGYTF | TGTGCCAGCTCACCGGCGGGGTCACCGGACTATTATGGCTACACCTTC
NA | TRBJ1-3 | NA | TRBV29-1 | CSVKSSGNTIYF | TGCAGCGTCAAGAGCTCTGGAAACACCATATATTTT
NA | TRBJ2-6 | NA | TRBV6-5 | CASRGSGANVLTF | TGTGCCAGTAGGGGTTCTGGGGCCAACGTCCTGACTTTC